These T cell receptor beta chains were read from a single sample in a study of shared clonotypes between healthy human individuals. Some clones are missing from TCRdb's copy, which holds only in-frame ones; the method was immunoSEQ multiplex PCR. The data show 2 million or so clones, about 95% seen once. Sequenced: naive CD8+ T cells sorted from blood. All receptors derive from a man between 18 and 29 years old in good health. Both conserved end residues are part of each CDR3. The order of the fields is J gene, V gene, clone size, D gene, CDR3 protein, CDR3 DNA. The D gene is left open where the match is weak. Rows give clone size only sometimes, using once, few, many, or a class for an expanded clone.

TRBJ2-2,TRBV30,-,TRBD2,CAWSRREANTGELFF,TGTGCCTGGAGTCGGCGGGAGGCGAACACCGGGGAGCTGTTTTTT
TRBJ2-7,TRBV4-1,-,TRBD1,CASSPTGSYEQYF,TGCGCCAGCAGCCCGACAGGGAGCTACGAGCAGTACTTC
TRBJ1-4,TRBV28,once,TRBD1,CASTVGQGVGEKLFF,TGTGCCAGCACCGTGGGACAGGGAGTTGGTGAAAAACTGTTTTTT
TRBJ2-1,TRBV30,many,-,CAWSVGVEQFF,TGTGCCTGGAGTGTAGGGGTGGAGCAGTTCTTC
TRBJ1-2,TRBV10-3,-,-,CAISGGQEANYGYTF,TGTGCCATCAGTGGTGGGCAGGAAGCTAACTATGGCTACACCTTC
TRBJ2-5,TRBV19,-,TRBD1,CASSRQGQETQYF,TGTGCCAGTAGTCGACAGGGACAAGAGACCCAGTACTTC
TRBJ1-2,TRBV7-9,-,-,CASSLAAVNYGYTF,TGTGCCAGCAGCTTAGCCGCAGTTAACTATGGCTACACCTTC
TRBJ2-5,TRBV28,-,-,CASSFWGSDQETQYF,TGTGCCAGCAGTTTCTGGGGGTCTGACCAAGAGACCCAGTACTTC
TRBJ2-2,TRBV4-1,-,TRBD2,CASSHPGGLAGGELFF,TGCGCCAGCAGCCATCCCGGGGGACTAGCGGGCGGGGAGCTGTTTTTT
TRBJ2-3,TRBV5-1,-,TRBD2,CASSLVSGLTDTQYF,TGCGCCAGCAGCTTGGTTAGCGGGCTCACAGATACGCAGTATTTT
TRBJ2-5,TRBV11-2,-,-,CASSLWVDQETQYF,TGTGCCAGCAGCTTATGGGTGGATCAAGAGACCCAGTACTTC
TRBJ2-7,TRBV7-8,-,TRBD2,CASSGTSGSSYEQYF,TGTGCCAGCAGCGGGACTAGCGGGAGCTCCTACGAGCAGTACTTC
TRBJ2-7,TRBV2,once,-,CASSEGEVAVYEQYF,TGTGCCAGCAGTGAAGGAGAGGTCGCGGTCTACGAGCAGTACTTC
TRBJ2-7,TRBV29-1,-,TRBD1,CSSREDRGNYEQYF,TGCAGCTCACGAGAAGACAGGGGGAACTACGAGCAGTACTTC